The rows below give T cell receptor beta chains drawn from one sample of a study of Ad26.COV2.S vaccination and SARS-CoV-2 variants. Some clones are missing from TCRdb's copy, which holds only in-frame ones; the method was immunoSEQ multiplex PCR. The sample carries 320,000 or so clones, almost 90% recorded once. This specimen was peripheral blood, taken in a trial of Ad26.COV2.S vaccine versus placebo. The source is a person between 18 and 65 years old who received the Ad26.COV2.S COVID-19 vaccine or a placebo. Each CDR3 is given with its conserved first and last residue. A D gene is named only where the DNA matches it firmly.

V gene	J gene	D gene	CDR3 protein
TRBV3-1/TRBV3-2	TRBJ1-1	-	CASSRLTGEAFF
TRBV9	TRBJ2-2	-	CASSVEGLGGELFF
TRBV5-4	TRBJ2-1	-	CASSLARSGVKGEQFF
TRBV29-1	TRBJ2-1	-	CSVEDLASSYNEQFF
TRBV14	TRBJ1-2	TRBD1	CASSGTGSNYGYTF
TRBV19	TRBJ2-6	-	CASSRLGGANVLTF
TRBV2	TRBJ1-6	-	CASSESHGAPLHF
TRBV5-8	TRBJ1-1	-	CASSLALSSRRAFF
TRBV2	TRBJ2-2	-	CASSDTGDGGELFF
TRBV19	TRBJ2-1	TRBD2	CASSHSGSSRNEQFF
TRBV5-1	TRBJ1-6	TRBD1	CASAIQGNNSPLHF
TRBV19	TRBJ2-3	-	CATSDPGGGNTDTQYF
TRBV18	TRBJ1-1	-	CASSPLDTEAFF
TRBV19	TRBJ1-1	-	CASTWVGTEAFF
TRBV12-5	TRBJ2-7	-	CASLGPLLSYEQYF
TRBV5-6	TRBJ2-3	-	CASSLPTTDTQYF
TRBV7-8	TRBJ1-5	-	CASSLEGQPQHF
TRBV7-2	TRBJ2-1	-	CASSPTGGRVEQFF
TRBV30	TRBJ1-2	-	CAWSVQGYGYTF